The 23 T cell receptor beta chains presented below share a single source sample, sequenced in a study of CD8 T cells in ankylosing spondylitis. TCRdb reanalysed the 5' RACE reads using MiXCR and keeps one entry per CDR3 protein. The sample shows about 150,000 distinct CDR3 sequences, around 43% of them seen only once. Sequencing input: synovial fluid, either unsorted or a sorted T cell fraction (not recorded which). The receptors derive from a male donor with ankylosing spondylitis.

The chain has TRBV4-2 and TRBJ1-3, with 7 bases lining up with TRBD1. The CDR3 is 16 residues long. Trimming at V came to 2 bases and at J to 2 bases, leaving 6 bases not matched to a gene. Germline V lookup: CDR1 LGHNA, CDR2 YNFKEQ. CDR3 sequence: CASSQLDRITGNTIYF. CDR3 in DNA: TGTGCCAGCAGCCAACTGGACAGGATAACTGGAAACACCATATATTTT.

The table lists this clonotype with a few counts. The rearrangement uses TRBV5-1 and TRBJ2-5, with D perhaps TRBD1 (6 bases). Looked up from germline, CDR1 is SGHRS and CDR2 is YFSETQ. CDR3 size: 16 residues. Trimming took 4 bases from V and 2 from J, leaving 18 bases between them. In DNA, the CDR3 is TGCGCCAGCAGCCGCCCCTTCGGACAGCTACAAGAGACCCAGTACTTC. Translating gives CASSRPFGQLQETQYF.

J is TRBJ2-5 and V is TRBV7-2; D might be TRBD2 (5 bases). The V and J ends lost 1 base and 5 bases respectively, with 17 bases between them. CDR3 length: 16 amino acids. Looked up from germline, CDR1 is SGHTA and CDR2 is FQGNSA. CDR3 sequence: CASSLVEGPPGETQYF. The CDR3 coding sequence is TGTGCCAGCAGCTTAGTGGAAGGGCCCCCGGGGGAGACCCAGTACTTC.

The chain links TRBV7-3 to TRBJ2-5, with TRBD2 matching over 10 bases. Trimming cost V 2 bases and J 5 bases; bases outside gene matches: 11. Germline V CDR1 and CDR2: SGHTA, FQGTGA. This CDR3 region has 17 residues. In nucleotides, the CDR3 is TGTGCCAGCAGCTTAGGGGTAGGACTAGCGGAGGCGGAGACCCAGTACTTC. This gives the protein CASSLGVGLAEAETQYF. Full variable domain (outside the CDR3, taken from reference TRBV7-3 and TRBJ2-5): GAGVSQTPSNKVTEKGKYVELRCDPISGHTALYWYRQSLGQGPEFLIYFQGTGAADDSGLPNDRFFAVRPEGSVSTLKIQRTERGDSAVYLCASSLGVGLAEAETQYFGPGTRLLVL.

This clonotype was seen a handful of times. The chain has TRBV20-1 and TRBJ2-7; 9 bases fit TRBD2. CDR1 and CDR2 (germline): DFQATT, SNEGSKA (reference sequence). This CDR3 region has 15 residues. The junction had 6 bases not matched to a gene; V was cut back by 0 bases and J by 3 bases. CDR3 nucleotides: TGCAGTGCTAGAGATATAGCGGGAGACGACTACGAGCAGTACTTC. Protein sequence: CSARDIAGDDYEQYF.

The J gene is TRBJ2-5, the V gene TRBV4-3; D not certain. Germline CDR1 and CDR2: LGHNA and YSLEER. The CDR3 consists of 12 residues. Trimming took 4 bases from V and 7 from J, leaving 10 bases between them. CDR3 sequence reads: CASSPLHGTQYF. CDR3 in DNA: TGCGCCAGCAGCCCCCTGCATGGGACCCAGTACTTC.

The chain recombines TRBV29-1 with TRBJ2-5; D uncertain. The germline V gene encodes CDR1 SQVTM and CDR2 ANQGSEA. This CDR3 is built from 14 residues. Between the trimmed V and J ends, which lost 0 bases and 4 bases, there was a span of 12 bases. CDR3 nucleotide sequence: TGCAGCGTTGAAGACCAGTGGACCGTAGAGACCCAGTACTTC. It translates to CSVEDQWTVETQYF.

This clonotype has at least ten counts. The chain carries TRBV11-2 and TRBJ1-5; 7 nucleotides align to TRBD1. CDR3 size: 16 residues. Germline lookup yields CDR1 SGHAT and CDR2 FQNNGV. The J segment lost 2 bases and the V segment lost 0 bases, leaving 4 bases of the junction unmatched. The CDR3 here is CASSLETGTGNQPQHF. The CDR3 bases are TGTGCCAGCAGCTTAGAGACAGGGACCGGCAATCAGCCCCAGCATTTT. Together with reference TRBV11-2 and TRBJ1-5, the CDR3 gives the full variable domain: EAGVAQSPRYKIIEKRQSVAFWCNPISGHATLYWYQQILGQGPKLLIQFQNNGVVDDSQLPKDRFSAERLKGVDSTLKIQPAKLEDSAVYLCASSLETGTGNQPQHFGDGTRLSIL.

This clonotype was seen ten or more times. Written as DNA, the CDR3 is TGTGCCAGCAGCTTCGGGACCTATACCTACAATGAGCAGTTCTTC. Encoded protein: CASSFGTYTYNEQFF. The J gene is TRBJ2-1, the V gene TRBV11-1, with D perhaps matching TRBD1 or TRBD2 (5 bases each). Per the germline V gene, CDR1 is SGHAT and CDR2 is FQDESV (reference sequence). Trimming stripped 3 bases from V and 2 bases from J, with 11 bases between. The CDR3 has 15 residues.

This clonotype has more than one count but fewer than ten. The gene calls are TRBV11-2 and TRBJ2-5; perhaps TRBD1 as D (6 bases). This CDR3 comprises 19 residues. V lost 0 bases to trimming and J lost 1 base, with 21 bases between them. CDR1 and CDR2 from the germline V gene are SGHAT and FQNNGV. The DNA of the CDR3 is TGTGCCAGCAGCTTAGATCCATTCGGGACACGTAACTTCCAAGAGACCCAGTACTTC. This translates into CASSLDPFGTRNFQETQYF.

The chain carries TRBV28 and TRBJ2-7; possible D gene TRBD1, 5 bases. In germline, CDR1 is MDHEN, CDR2 SYDVKM. The V gene lost 5 bases and the J gene lost 6 bases, with 29 bases spanning the gap. The CDR3 has 18 amino acids. CDR3 in DNA: TGTGCCAGCAGTCTCCCAAACCTCCTAGATGGGGCCCTACGCGAGCAGTACTTC. As protein: CASSLPNLLDGALREQYF.

This clonotype was detected only a few times. This rearrangement joins TRBV4-3 to TRBJ2-7, with D perhaps given as TRBD1 or TRBD2 (6 bases each). The germline gives CDR1 LGHNA, CDR2 YSLEER. With 1 base removed from V and 3 bases from J, the gap between germline ends came to 13 bases. CDR3 size: 15 residues. CDR3 bases: TGCGCCAGCAGCCAAGGCCCGGGGGCAGTCTACGAGCAGTACTTC. This gives the protein CASSQGPGAVYEQYF.

The genes are TRBV5-6 and TRBJ2-7, with D maybe TRBD2 (5 bases). CDR3 size: 14 residues. Trimming shortened V by 8 bases and J by 3 bases, and 18 bases separated the two germline ends. Germline-derived CDR1 and CDR2 are SGHDT and YYEEEE. The CDR3 nucleotides read TGTGCCAGGGGCTCCGGGGTCGGCGGCTACGAGCAGTACTTC. Translated: CARGSGVGGYEQYF. The full variable domain, completed using reference TRBV5-6 and TRBJ2-7, is DAGVTQSPTHLIKTRGQQVTLRCSPKSGHDTVSWYQQALGQGPQFIFQYYEEEERQRGNFPDRFSGHQFPNYSSELNVNALLLGDSALYLCARGSGVGGYEQYFGPGTRLTVT.

The chain carries TRBV28 and TRBJ1-1; D might be TRBD1 (6 bases). V dropped 2 bases and J dropped 5 bases, with 9 bases sitting between them. Germline values: CDR1 MDHEN, CDR2 SYDVKM. This CDR3 is 13 amino acids long. The CDR3 bases are TGTGCCAGCAGTTTAGTCAGGGGAACTGAAGCTTTCTTT. Its protein is CASSLVRGTEAFF.

The V and J genes are TRBV6-6 and TRBJ1-5; D gene ambiguous. The CDR3 is made up of 13 amino acids. V was shortened by 8 bases and J by 2 bases, with 10 bases between the two germline ends. The germline gives CDR1 MNHNY, CDR2 SVGAGI (reference sequence). The CDR3 region has the DNA TGTGCCAGCTCAGTTTACGGCAATCAGCCCCAGCATTTT. Translating gives CASSVYGNQPQHF.

This clonotype appeared a few times. The chain is built from TRBV6-1 and TRBJ1-6; a possible D gene is TRBD1 (5 bases). CDR1 and CDR2 (germline): MNHNS, SASEGT. There are 15 residues in the CDR3. V was shortened by 6 bases and J by 7 bases, with 16 bases between the two germline ends. The CDR3 spells CASSHLGTVNSPLHF. In DNA form, the CDR3 reads TGTGCCAGCAGCCACCTCGGGACGGTAAATTCACCCCTCCACTTT.

The chain recombines TRBV12-3 or TRBV12-4 with TRBJ2-7; 14 bases align to TRBD2. The CDR3 has 18 amino acids. V lost 4 bases to trimming and J lost 0 bases; unmatched junction nucleotides: 8. The CDR3 is CASSSSGTSGSTSYEQYF. Here the CDR3 DNA reads TGTGCCAGCAGTTCCTCCGGGACTAGCGGGAGCACCTCCTACGAGCAGTACTTC.

The chain carries TRBV12-3 or TRBV12-4 and TRBJ1-4; D unclear. CDR3 length equals 13 residues. V lost 7 bases to trimming and J lost 7 bases, with 13 bases between them. The CDR3 here is CASTRVRGEKLFF. CDR3 DNA sequence: TGTGCCAGCACCCGCGTGCGGGGTGAAAAACTGTTTTTT.

In its sample, this clonotype is medium-sized. The V gene is TRBV20-1, the J gene TRBJ1-1; D remains ambiguous. The CDR3 spans 13 residues. Trimming pared 0 bases from V and 2 bases from J, leaving 7 bases between. The V gene's germline CDR1 is DFQATT and CDR2 SNEGSKA (reference sequence). This CDR3 is CSAREDLNTEAFF. The CDR3 DNA is TGCAGTGCTAGAGAGGACCTTAACACTGAAGCTTTCTTT.

This clonotype has at least ten counts. The rearrangement joins TRBV30 to TRBJ1-1, with a tentative D call TRBD1 (5 bases). Trimming removed 1 base from V and 5 bases from J, with 11 bases in between. In germline, CDR1 is GTSNPN, CDR2 SVGIG (reference sequence). The CDR3 length is 13 residues. The CDR3 DNA reads TGTGCCTGGAGTGCAGGGTCGTTTACTGAAGCTTTCTTT. It specifies CAWSAGSFTEAFF.

This chain links TRBV5-1 with TRBJ2-7, with D possibly being TRBD1 or TRBD2 (6 bases each). Germline CDR1 SGHRS, CDR2 YFSETQ. V lost 3 bases and J lost 3, with 19 bases in between. The CDR3 has 16 amino acids. CDR3 in DNA: TGCGCCAGCAGCTCGCTCAGGGGTAGCGGCTTCTACGAGCAGTACTTC. This codes for CASSSLRGSGFYEQYF.

The rearrangement uses TRBV2 and TRBJ2-7; D is possibly TRBD1 (5 bases). CDR3 length: 17 amino acids. The V gene lost 4 bases and the J gene lost 0 bases, with 19 bases spanning the gap. Germline-derived CDR1 and CDR2 are SNHLY and FYNNEI. The CDR3 sequence: CASSAPRGQRSSYEQYF. The CDR3 DNA sequence: TGTGCCAGCAGTGCCCCACGCGGACAAAGGAGCTCCTACGAGCAGTACTTC.

The V gene is TRBV4-1, the J gene TRBJ1-3, with a tentative D call TRBD1 (6 bases). The ends were cut back, 5 bases at V and 3 bases at J, with 14 bases in the middle. CDR1 and CDR2 from the germline V gene are MGHRA and YSYEKL. The CDR3 covers 15 residues. The CDR3 DNA sequence: TGCGCCAGCAGCTCCGACAGGCGAATTGGAAACACCATATATTTT. Translated: CASSSDRRIGNTIYF.